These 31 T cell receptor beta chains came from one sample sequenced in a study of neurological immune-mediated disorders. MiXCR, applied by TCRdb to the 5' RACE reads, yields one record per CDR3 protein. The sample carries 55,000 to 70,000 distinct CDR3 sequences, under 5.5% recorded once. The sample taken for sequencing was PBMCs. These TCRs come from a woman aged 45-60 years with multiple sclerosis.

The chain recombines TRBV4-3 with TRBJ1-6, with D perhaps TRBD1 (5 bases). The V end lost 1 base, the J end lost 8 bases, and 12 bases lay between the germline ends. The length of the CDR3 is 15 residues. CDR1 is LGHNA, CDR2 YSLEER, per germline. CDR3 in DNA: TGCGCCAGCAGCCAAGTAGGGGTTAAGCATTCACCCCTCCACTTT. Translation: CASSQVGVKHSPLHF.

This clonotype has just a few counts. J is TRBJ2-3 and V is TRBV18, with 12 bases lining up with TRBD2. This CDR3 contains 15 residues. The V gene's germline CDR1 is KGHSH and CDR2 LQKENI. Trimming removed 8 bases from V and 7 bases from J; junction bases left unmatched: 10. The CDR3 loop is CASPRRTSGENTQYF. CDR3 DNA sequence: TGTGCCAGCCCGAGGAGGACTAGCGGGGAAAATACGCAGTATTTT.

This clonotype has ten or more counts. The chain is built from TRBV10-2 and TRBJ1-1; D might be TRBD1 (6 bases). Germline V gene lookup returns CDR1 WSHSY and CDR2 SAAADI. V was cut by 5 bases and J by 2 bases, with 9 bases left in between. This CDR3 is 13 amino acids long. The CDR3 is CASSKQGNTEAFF. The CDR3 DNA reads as TGCGCCAGCAGTAAACAGGGAAACACTGAAGCTTTCTTT.

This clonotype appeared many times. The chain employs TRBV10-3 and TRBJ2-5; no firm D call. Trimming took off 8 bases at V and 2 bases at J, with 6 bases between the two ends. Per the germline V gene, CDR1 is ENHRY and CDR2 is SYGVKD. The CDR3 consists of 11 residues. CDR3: CAISLQETQYF. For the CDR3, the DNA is TGTGCCATCTCACTACAAGAGACCCAGTACTTC.

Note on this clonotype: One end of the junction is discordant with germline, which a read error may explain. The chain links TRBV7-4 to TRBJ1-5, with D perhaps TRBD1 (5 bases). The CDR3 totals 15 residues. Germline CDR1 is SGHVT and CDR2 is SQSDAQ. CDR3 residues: CASSLAGVDNQPQNF. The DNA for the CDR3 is TGTGCCAGCAGCTTAGCAGGGGTAGATAATCAGCCCCAGAATTTT.

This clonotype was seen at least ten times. The CDR3 DNA follows: TGCGCCAGCAGCCGCTCAGCCGTCCTTGGCGTGGAGAAAGCTTTCTTT. Protein product: CASSRSAVLGVEKAFF. The chain joins TRBV4-1 to TRBJ1-1; D unclear. Trimming shortened V by 4 bases and J by 9 bases, and 24 bases separated the two germline ends. The CDR3 consists of 16 residues. Germline-derived CDR1 and CDR2 are MGHRA and YSYEKL.

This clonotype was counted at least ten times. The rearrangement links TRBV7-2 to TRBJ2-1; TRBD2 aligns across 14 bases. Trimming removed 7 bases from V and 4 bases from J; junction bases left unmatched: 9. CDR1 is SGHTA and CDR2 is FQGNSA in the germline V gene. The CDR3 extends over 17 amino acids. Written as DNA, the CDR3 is TGTGCCAGCACCCCGCCCGGACTAGCGGGGGGATACAATGAGCAGTTCTTC. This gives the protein CASTPPGLAGGYNEQFF.

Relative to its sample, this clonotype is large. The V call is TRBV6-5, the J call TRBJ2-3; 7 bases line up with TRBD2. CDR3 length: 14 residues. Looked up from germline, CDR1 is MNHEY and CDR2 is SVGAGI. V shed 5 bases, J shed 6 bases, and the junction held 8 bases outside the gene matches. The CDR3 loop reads CASSASGPWDTQYF. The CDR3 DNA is TGTGCCAGCAGTGCTAGCGGCCCTTGGGATACGCAGTATTTT.

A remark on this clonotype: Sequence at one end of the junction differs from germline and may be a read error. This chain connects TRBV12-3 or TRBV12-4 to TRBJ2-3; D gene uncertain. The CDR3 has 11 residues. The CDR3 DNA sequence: TGTGCCAGCAGAAACACAGATACGCGGTATTTT. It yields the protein CASRNTDTRYF.

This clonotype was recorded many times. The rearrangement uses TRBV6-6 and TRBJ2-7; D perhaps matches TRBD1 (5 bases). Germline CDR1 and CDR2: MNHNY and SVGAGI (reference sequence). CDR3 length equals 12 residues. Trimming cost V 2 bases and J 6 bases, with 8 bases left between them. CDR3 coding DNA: TGTGCCAGCAGTTACCAGGGTTTCGAGCAGTACGTC. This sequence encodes CASSYQGFEQYV.

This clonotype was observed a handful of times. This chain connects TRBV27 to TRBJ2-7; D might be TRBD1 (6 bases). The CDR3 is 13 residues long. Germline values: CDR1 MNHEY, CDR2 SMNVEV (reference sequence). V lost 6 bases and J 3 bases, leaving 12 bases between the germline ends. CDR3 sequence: CASSFGTNYEQYF. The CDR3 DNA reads TGTGCCAGCAGCTTCGGGACAAACTACGAGCAGTACTTC.

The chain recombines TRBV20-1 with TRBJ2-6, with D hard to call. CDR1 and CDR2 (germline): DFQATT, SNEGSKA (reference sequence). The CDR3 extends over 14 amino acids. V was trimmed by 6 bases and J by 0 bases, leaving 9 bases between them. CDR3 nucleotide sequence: TGCAGTGCCTCCTCAACCTCTGGGGCCAACGTCCTGACTTTC. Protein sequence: CSASSTSGANVLTF.

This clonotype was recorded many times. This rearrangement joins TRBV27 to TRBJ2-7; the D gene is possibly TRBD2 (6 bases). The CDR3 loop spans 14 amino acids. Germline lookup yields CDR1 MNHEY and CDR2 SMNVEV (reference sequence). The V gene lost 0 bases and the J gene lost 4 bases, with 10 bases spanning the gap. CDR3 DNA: TGTGCCAGCAGTTTATCATCTCGGGGGTACGAGCAGTACTTC. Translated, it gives CASSLSSRGYEQYF.

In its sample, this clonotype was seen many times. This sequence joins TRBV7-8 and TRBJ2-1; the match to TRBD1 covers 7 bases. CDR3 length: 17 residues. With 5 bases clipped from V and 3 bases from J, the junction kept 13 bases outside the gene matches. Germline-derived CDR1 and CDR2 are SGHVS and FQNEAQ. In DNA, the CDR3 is TGTGCCAGCAGCGCAATACCGACAGGGTCTGTCTACAATGAGCAGTTCTTC. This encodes CASSAIPTGSVYNEQFF.

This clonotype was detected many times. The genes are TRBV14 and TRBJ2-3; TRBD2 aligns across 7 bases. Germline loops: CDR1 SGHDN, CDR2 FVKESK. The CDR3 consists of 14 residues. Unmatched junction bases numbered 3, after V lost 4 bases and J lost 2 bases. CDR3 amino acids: CASSRAGNTDTQYF. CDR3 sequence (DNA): TGTGCCAGCAGCCGAGCGGGGAACACAGATACGCAGTATTTT.

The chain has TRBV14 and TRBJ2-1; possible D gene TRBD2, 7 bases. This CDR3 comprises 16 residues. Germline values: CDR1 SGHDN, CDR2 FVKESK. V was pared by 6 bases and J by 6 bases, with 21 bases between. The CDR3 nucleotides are TGTGCCAGCAGTTACACCGCGGGGGCAAAAGTCAATGAGCAGTTCTTC. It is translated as CASSYTAGAKVNEQFF.

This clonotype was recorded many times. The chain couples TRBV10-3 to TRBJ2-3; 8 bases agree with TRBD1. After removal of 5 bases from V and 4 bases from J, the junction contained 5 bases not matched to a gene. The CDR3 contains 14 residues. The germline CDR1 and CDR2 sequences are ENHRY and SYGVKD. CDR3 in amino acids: CAISSGQGPDTQYF. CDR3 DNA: TGTGCCATCAGTAGCGGACAGGGCCCAGATACGCAGTATTTT.

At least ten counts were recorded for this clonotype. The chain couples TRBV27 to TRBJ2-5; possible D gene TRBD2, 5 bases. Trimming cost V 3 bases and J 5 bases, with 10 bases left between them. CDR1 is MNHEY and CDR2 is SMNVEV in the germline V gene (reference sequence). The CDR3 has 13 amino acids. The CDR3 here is CASSFRERETQYF. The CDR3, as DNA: TGTGCCAGCAGTTTTCGGGAAAGGGAGACCCAGTACTTC.

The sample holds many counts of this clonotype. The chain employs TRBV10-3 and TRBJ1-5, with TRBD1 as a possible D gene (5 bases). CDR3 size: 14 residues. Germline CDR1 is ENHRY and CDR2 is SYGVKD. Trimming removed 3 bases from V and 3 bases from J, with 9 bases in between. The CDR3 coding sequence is TGTGCCATCAGTGACAGGGACTCCAATCAGCCCCAGCATTTT. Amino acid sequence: CAISDRDSNQPQHF.

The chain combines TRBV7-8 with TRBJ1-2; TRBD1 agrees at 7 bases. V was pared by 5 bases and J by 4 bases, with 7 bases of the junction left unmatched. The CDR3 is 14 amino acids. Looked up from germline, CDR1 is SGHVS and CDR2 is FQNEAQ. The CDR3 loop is CASSARQGIYGYTF. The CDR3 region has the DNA TGTGCCAGCAGCGCCCGACAGGGAATCTATGGCTACACCTTC.

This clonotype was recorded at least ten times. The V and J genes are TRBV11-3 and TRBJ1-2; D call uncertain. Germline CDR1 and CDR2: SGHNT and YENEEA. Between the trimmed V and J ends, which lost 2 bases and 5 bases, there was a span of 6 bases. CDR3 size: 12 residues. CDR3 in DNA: TGTGCCAGCAGCTTAACCGGATATGGCTACACCTTC. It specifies CASSLTGYGYTF.

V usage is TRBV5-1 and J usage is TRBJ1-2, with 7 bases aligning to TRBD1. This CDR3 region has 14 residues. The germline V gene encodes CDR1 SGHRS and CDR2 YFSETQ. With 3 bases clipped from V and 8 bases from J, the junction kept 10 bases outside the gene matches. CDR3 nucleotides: TGCGCCAGCAGCTCCGGACAGGCACAAGCCGGCTACACCTTC. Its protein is CASSSGQAQAGYTF.

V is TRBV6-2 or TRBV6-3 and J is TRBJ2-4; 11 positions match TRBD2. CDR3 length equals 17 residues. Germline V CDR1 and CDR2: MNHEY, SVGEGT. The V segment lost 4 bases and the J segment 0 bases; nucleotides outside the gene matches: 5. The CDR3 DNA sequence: TGTGCCAGCAGTTCTTCTAGCGGGGGGCTAGCCAAAAACATTCAGTACTTC. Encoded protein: CASSSSSGGLAKNIQYF.

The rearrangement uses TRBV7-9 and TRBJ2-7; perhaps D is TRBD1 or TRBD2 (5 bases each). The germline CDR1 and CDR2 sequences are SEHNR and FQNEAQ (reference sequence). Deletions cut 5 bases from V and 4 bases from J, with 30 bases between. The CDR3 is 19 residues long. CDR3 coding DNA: TGTGCCAGCAGCGCCCGCAGTTCCCCCTCCGGGACGGAAGAATACGAGCAGTACGTC. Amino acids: CASSARSSPSGTEEYEQYV.

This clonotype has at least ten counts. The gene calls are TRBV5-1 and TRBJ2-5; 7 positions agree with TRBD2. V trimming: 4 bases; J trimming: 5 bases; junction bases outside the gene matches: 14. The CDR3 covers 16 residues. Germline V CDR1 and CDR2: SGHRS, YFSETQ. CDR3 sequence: CASSGSLLASDETQYF. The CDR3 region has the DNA TGCGCCAGCAGCGGCAGCCTACTAGCGTCTGATGAGACCCAGTACTTC.

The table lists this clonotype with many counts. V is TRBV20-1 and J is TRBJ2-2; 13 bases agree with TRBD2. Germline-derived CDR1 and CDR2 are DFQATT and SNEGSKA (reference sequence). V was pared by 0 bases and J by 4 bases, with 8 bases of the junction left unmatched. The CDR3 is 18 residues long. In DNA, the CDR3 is TGCAGTGCTAGAGATTCTCGACTAGCGGGGGGCGGCACCGGGGAGCTGTTTTTT. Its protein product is CSARDSRLAGGGTGELFF.

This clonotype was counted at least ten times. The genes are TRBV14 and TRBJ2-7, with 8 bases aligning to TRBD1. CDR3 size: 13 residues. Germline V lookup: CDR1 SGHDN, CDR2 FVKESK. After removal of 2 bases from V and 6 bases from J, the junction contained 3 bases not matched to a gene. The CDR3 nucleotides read TGTGCCAGCAGCCAATTAACAGGGGGCGAGCAGTACGTC. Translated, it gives CASSQLTGGEQYV.

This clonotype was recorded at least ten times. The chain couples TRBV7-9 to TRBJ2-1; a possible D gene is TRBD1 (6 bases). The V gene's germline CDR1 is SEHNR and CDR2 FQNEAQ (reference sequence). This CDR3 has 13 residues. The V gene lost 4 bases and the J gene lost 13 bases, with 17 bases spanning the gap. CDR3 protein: CASSSSGQLPQFF. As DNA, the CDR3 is TGTGCCAGCAGCTCGAGTGGACAGCTACCCCAGTTCTTC.

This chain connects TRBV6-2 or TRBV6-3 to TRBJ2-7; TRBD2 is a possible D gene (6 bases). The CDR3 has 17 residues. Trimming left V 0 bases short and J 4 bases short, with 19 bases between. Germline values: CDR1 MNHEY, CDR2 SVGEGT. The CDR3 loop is CASSYSMAGYMDYEQYF. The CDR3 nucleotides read TGTGCCAGCAGTTACTCGATGGCGGGGTACATGGATTACGAGCAGTACTTC.

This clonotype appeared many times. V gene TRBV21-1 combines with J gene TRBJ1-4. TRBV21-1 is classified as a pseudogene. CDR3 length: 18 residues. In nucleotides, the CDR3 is TGTGCCAGCAGCCCACAAGTCGTCAATGAATCAACTAATGAAAAACTGTTTTTT. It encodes CASSPQVVNESTNEKLFF.

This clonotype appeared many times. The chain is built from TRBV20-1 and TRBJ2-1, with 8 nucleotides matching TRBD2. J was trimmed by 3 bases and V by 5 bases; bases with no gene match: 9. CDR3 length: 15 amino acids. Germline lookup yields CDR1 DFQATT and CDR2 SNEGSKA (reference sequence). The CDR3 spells CSAPPFGGDYNEQFF. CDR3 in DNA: TGCAGTGCTCCCCCGTTCGGGGGGGACTACAATGAGCAGTTCTTC.